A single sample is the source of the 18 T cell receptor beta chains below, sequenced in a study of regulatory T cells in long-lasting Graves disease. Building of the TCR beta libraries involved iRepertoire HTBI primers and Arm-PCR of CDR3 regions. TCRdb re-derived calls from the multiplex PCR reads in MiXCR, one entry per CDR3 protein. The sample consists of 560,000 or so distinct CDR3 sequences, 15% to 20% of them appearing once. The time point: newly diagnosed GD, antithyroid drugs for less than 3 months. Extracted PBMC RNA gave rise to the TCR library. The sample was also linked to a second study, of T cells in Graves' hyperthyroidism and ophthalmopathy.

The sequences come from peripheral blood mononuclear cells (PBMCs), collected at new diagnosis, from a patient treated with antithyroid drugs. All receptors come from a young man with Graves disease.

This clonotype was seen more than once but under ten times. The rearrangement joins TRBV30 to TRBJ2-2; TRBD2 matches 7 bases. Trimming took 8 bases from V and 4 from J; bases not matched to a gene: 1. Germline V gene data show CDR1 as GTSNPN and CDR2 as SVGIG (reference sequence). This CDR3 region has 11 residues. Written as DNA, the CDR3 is TGTGCCGGGGGGGGCACCGGGGAGCTGTTTTTT. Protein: CAGGGTGELFF.

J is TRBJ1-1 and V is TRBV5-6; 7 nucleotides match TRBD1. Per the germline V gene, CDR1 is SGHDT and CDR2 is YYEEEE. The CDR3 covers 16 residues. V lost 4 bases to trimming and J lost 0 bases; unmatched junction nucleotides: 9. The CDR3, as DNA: TGTGCCAGCAGCATTTCAACGACAGGGATGAACACTGAAGCTTTCTTT. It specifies CASSISTTGMNTEAFF.

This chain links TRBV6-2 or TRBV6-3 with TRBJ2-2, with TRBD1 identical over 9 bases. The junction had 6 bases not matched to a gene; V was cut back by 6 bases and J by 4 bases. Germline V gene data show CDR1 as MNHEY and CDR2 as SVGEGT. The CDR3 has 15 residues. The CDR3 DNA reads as TGTGCCAGCAGCTTGACAGGGGGTATCACCGGGGAGCTGTTTTTT. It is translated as CASSLTGGITGELFF.

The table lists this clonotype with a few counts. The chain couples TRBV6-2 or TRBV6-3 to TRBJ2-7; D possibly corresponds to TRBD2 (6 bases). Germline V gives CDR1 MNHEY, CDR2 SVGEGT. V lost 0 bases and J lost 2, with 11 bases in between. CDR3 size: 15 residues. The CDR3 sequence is CASSYSTGLAYEQYF. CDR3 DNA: TGTGCCAGCAGTTACTCGACGGGACTGGCCTACGAGCAGTACTTC.

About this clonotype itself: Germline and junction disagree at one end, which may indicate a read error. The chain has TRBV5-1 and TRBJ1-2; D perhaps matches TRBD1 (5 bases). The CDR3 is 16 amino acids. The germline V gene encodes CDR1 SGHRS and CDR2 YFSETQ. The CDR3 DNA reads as TGTGCCAGCAGCTTCCCCGACAGAGGGGTGGACTATGGCTACACCTTC. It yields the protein CASSFPDRGVDYGYTF.

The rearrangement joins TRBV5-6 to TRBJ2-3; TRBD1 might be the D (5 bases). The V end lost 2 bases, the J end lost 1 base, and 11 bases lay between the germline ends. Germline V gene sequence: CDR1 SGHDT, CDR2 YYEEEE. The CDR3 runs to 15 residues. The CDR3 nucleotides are TGTGCCAGCAGCTTTTGGGGCCGGGGCACAGATACGCAGTATTTT. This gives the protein CASSFWGRGTDTQYF.

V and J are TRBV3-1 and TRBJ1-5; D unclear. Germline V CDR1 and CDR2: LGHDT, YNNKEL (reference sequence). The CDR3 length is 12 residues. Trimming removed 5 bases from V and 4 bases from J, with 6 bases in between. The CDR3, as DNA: TGTGCCAGCAGCACCGCTAATCAGCCCCAGCATTTT. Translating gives CASSTANQPQHF. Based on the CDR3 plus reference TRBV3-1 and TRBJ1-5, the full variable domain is DTAVSQTPKYLVTQMGNDKSIKCEQNLGHDTMYWYKQDSKKFLKIMFSYNNKELIINETVPNRFSPKSPDKAHLNLHINSLELGDSAVYFCASSTANQPQHFGDGTRLSIL.

The CDR3 coding sequence is TGTGCCAGCAGTGAAGCCGGGACACGAACTAATTCACCCCTCCACTTT. Translation gives CASSEAGTRTNSPLHF. The V gene is TRBV6-1, the J gene TRBJ1-6; D may be TRBD1 (6 bases). V lost 0 bases and J 6 bases, leaving 12 bases between the germline ends. This CDR3 has 16 residues. CDR1 and CDR2 (germline): MNHNS, SASEGT.

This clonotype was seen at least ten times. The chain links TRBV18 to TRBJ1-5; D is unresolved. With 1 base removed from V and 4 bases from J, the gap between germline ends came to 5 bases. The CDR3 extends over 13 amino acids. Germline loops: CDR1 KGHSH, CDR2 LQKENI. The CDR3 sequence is CASSPHRNQPQHF. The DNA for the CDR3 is TGTGCCAGCTCACCACATAGGAATCAGCCCCAGCATTTT.

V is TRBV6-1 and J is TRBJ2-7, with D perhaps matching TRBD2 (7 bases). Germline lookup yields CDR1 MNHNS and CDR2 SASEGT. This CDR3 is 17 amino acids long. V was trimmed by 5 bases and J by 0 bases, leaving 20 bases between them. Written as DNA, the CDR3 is TGTGCCAGCAGTACCGGGGGGCTAGCGGCCGACTCCTACGAGCAGTACTTC. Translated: CASSTGGLAADSYEQYF.

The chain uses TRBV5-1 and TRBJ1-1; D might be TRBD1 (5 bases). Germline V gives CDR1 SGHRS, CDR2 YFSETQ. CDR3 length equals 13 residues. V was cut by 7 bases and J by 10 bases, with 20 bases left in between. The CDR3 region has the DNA TGCGCCAGCCGGGACGTCATGTCCTACGCAGCTTTCTTT. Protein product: CASRDVMSYAAFF. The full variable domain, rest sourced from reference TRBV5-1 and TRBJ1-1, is KAGVTQTPRYLIKTRGQQVTLSCSPISGHRSVSWYQQTPGQGLQFLFEYFSETQRNKGNFPGRFSGRQFSNSRSEMNVSTLELGDSALYLCASRDVMSYAAFFGQGTRLTVV.

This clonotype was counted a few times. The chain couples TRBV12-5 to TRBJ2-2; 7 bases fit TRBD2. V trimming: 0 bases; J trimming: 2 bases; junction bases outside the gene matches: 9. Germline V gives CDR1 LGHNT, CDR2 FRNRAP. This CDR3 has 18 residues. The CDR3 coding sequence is TGTGCTAGTGGTTTGGTACGTCTAGCGGTTATCAACACCGGGGAGCTGTTTTTT. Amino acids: CASGLVRLAVINTGELFF.

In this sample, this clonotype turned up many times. CDR3 amino acids: CAWSRQGKSYGYTF. The DNA of the CDR3 is TGTGCCTGGAGTAGACAGGGAAAGAGCTATGGCTACACCTTC. J is TRBJ1-2 and V is TRBV30, with 7 bases fitting TRBD1. This CDR3 is 14 amino acids long. Germline V CDR1 and CDR2: GTSNPN, SVGIG (reference sequence). The junction had 7 bases not matched to a gene; V was cut back by 2 bases and J by 4 bases.

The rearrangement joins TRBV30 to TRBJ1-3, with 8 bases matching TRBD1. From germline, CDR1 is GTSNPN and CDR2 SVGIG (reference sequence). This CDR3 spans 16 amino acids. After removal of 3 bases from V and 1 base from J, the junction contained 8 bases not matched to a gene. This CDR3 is CAWRRTGRGSGNTIYF. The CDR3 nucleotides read TGTGCCTGGAGAAGGACAGGGCGGGGGTCTGGAAACACCATATATTTT.

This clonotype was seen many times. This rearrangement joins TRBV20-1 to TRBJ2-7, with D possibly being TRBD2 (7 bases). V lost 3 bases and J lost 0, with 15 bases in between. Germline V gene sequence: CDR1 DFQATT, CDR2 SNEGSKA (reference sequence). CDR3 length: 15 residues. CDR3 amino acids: CSASGGRPTSYEQYF. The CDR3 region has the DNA TGCAGTGCTAGCGGGGGGCGGCCAACCTCCTACGAGCAGTACTTC.

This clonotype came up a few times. CDR3 DNA: TGTGCCAGCAGCTTCTATACTAGCGGGAGGGGCGATGAGCAGTTCTTC. Translated: CASSFYTSGRGDEQFF. The J gene is TRBJ2-1, the V gene TRBV7-9; 13 bases are shared with TRBD2. Germline CDR1 is SEHNR and CDR2 is FQNEAQ (reference sequence). Germline trimming cut 3 bases from V and 8 bases from J; bases unmatched to any gene: 7. The length of the CDR3 is 16 residues.

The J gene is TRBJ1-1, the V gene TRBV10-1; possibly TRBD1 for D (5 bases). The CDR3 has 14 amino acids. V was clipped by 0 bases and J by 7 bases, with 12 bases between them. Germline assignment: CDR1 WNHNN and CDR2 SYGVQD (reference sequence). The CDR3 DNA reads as TGCGCCAGCAGTGAGTCGTGGCAGGGCGGTGAAGCTTTCTTT. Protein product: CASSESWQGGEAFF.

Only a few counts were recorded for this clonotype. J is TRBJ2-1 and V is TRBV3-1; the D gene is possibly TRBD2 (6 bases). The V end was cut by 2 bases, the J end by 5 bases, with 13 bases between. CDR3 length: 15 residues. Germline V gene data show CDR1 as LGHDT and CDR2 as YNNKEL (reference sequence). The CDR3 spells CASSQTGLADNEQFF. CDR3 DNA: TGTGCCAGCAGCCAAACGGGACTGGCCGACAATGAGCAGTTCTTC.